This T cell receptor (beta chain) stems from a study of shared clonotypes between healthy human individuals. Method: immunoSEQ multiplex PCR; TCRdb's copy keeps in-frame clones and lacks some. Altogether about 2.3 million clones are present, approximately 90% being singletons, with the ten largest covering 0.3% to 0.45%. This CDR3 contains 13 residues. Germline V CDR1 and CDR2: KGHSH, LQKENI. The V and J ends lost 3 bases and 1 base respectively, with 7 bases between them. In the case of this clone: This same CDR3 is encoded by further DNA sequences in the sample.

Sequenced material: naive CD4+ T cells from PBMCs. As for subset: CD45RA+ positively selected. The J gene is TRBJ2-7, the V gene TRBV18; D possibly matches TRBD1 or TRBD2 (5 bases each). The clonotype was recovered from a man younger than 35 in good health. Some clones in this sample may be carry-over from other donors' samples. The CDR3, as DNA: TGTGCCAGCTCACCTGGGGGTTCCTACGAGCAGTACTTC. It translates to CASSPGGSYEQYF. The full variable domain, its missing parts supplied by reference TRBV18 and TRBJ2-7, is NAGVMQNPRHLVRRRGQEARLRCSPMKGHSHVYWYRQLPEEGLKFMVYLQKENIIDESGMPKERFSAEFPKEGPSILRIQQVVRGDSAAYFCASSPGGSYEQYFGPGTRLTVT.